This T cell receptor beta chain is drawn from a study of radiation and T cells in renal cell carcinoma. Assay: immunoSEQ multiplex PCR; the TCRdb copy retains only in-frame clones and omits some. The sample carries over 8,000 clones, roughly 63% recorded once. Treatment given: treatment-naive control, cytoreductive nephrectomy. Treatment-naive patients without radiation supplied the control tumors at nephrectomy. The source was tumor tissue, collected from a patient whose treatment was nephrectomy without radiotherapy. This clonotype was obtained from a man aged 55-75 years with renal cell carcinoma.

The CDR3 sequence is CASSLEGARNQPQHF. CDR3 sequence (DNA): TGCGCCAGCAGCCTTGAGGGGGCGCGTAATCAGCCCCAGCATTTT. The chain employs TRBV5-1 and TRBJ1-5, with 7 bases lining up with TRBD1. V shed 4 bases, J shed 4 bases, and the junction held 8 bases outside the gene matches. This CDR3 region has 15 residues. Germline V gene sequence: CDR1 SGHRS, CDR2 YFSETQ. Looking up the rest from reference TRBV5-1 and TRBJ1-5 gives the full variable domain: KAGVTQTPRYLIKTRGQQVTLSCSPISGHRSVSWYQQTPGQGLQFLFEYFSETQRNKGNFPGRFSGRQFSNSRSEMNVSTLELGDSALYLCASSLEGARNQPQHFGDGTRLSIL.